What follows are 10 T cell receptor beta chains derived from one specimen sequenced in a study of CD8+CD57+ T cells in acquired aplastic anemia. Template material for TCR beta VDJ and CDR3 profiling consisted of genomic DNA. TCRdb passed the reads through MiXCR, listing each CDR3 protein once. The repertoire holds about 160,000 distinct CDR3 sequences, with about two thirds as singletons. Sequencing involved patients with CD8+CD57+ cell expansion previously shown by flow cytometry. Input material: sorted CD4+, CD8+, or CD8+CD57+ T cells (not recorded which) from PBMCs. All receptors come from a human donor with aplastic anemia.

The chain employs TRBV7-9 and TRBJ2-7, with D unclear. V lost 1 base, J lost 3 bases, and 7 bases lay in between. Germline-derived CDR1 and CDR2 are SEHNR and FQNEAQ (reference sequence). The length of the CDR3 is 13 residues. CDR3 loop: CASSLGRIYEQYF. The CDR3 coding sequence is TGTGCCAGCAGCTTAGGCCGGATCTACGAGCAGTACTTC.

As regards this clonotype: The junction and the germline gene differ at one end; a read error may be behind it. V gene TRBV5-1 combines with J gene TRBJ2-7, with D maybe TRBD2 (6 bases). The CDR3 has 12 residues. CDR1 SGHRS and CDR2 YFSETQ come from the germline V gene. The CDR3 nucleotides are TGTGCCAGCAGCCTCTCTAGCGCCGAGCAGTACTTC. It translates to CASSLSSAEQYF. Based on the CDR3 plus reference TRBV5-1 and TRBJ2-7, the full variable domain is KAGVTQTPRYLIKTRGQQVTLSCSPISGHRSVSWYQQTPGQGLQFLFEYFSETQRNKGNFPGRFSGRQFSNSRSEMNVSTLELGDSALYLCASSLSSAEQYFGPGTRLTVT.

In its sample, this clonotype was seen a few times. This chain links TRBV12-3 or TRBV12-4 with TRBJ2-1; D might be TRBD1 (6 bases). This CDR3 is built from 14 residues. V was shortened by 8 bases and J by 1 base, with 12 bases between the two germline ends. The CDR3 nucleotides read TGTGCCAGCTCGGGAAGGGGGTCCTACAATGAGCAGTTCTTC. This gives the protein CASSGRGSYNEQFF.

The rearrangement joins TRBV24-1 to TRBJ2-1; 8 nucleotides match TRBD2. With V trimmed by 2 bases and J by 5 bases, 7 bases remained unmatched. This CDR3 contains 16 residues. Germline V CDR1 and CDR2: KGHDR, SFDVKD. The CDR3 protein is CATSDYAGGPNNEQFF. The DNA for the CDR3 is TGTGCCACCAGTGATTACGCGGGAGGTCCGAACAATGAGCAGTTCTTC.

This chain joins TRBV11-3 and TRBJ1-1; tentative D call: TRBD1 (5 bases). CDR1 is SGHNT, CDR2 YENEEA, per germline. This CDR3 comprises 13 residues. V lost 3 bases and J 9 bases, leaving 14 bases between the germline ends. This CDR3 is CASSFYHTGQAFF. The DNA for the CDR3 is TGTGCCAGCAGCTTTTACCACACGGGGCAAGCTTTCTTT.

The gene calls are TRBV7-9 and TRBJ2-2; tentatively, D is TRBD1 (5 bases). The CDR3 has 13 residues. The germline V gene encodes CDR1 SEHNR and CDR2 FQNEAQ (reference sequence). Trimming stripped 4 bases from V and 7 bases from J, with 10 bases between. The CDR3 region has the DNA TGTGCCAGCAGCTCTCCAGGGATCGGGGAGCTGTTTTTT. Translated: CASSSPGIGELFF.

This clonotype was seen a single time. The chain recombines TRBV2 with TRBJ2-5; 9 bases match TRBD2. This CDR3 has 15 amino acids. The V and J ends lost 7 bases and 4 bases, in that order; junction bases with no gene match: 10. Per germline, CDR1 SNHLY and CDR2 FYNNEI. The CDR3 protein is CASKAGGPIGETQYF. In DNA form, the CDR3 reads TGTGCCAGCAAGGCGGGAGGGCCTATCGGAGAGACCCAGTACTTC.

V usage is TRBV2 and J usage is TRBJ2-7; 8 positions match TRBD1. CDR1 and CDR2 from the germline V gene are SNHLY and FYNNEI. This CDR3 region has 15 residues. After removal of 5 bases from V and 1 base from J, the junction contained 7 bases not matched to a gene. In DNA, the CDR3 is TGTGCCAGCAGTAACGGACAGGGAAAATCCTACGAGCAGTACTTC. Translated: CASSNGQGKSYEQYF.

The gene calls are TRBV20-1 and TRBJ2-7; TRBD2 matches at 10 bases. Germline V CDR1 and CDR2: DFQATT, SNEGSKA (reference sequence). Trimming took 1 base from V and 3 from J; bases not matched to a gene: 3. The CDR3 is made up of 14 amino acids. This chain's CDR3 is CSARARTSGYEQYF. In DNA, the CDR3 is TGCAGTGCTAGAGCCCGGACTAGCGGCTACGAGCAGTACTTC.

This clonotype was seen once. This chain links TRBV2 with TRBJ2-3; 8 bases fit TRBD2. The CDR3 runs to 13 residues. CDR1 is SNHLY, CDR2 FYNNEI, per germline. Losses at the gene ends were 10 bases for V and 4 bases for J; bases not matched to a gene: 7. The CDR3 reads CATAGVSADTQYF. In nucleotides, the CDR3 is TGTGCCACAGCGGGGGTCTCAGCAGATACGCAGTATTTT. Filled out from reference TRBV2 and TRBJ2-3, the complete variable domain reads EPEVTQTPSHQVTQMGQEVILRCVPISNHLYFYWYRQILGQKVEFLVSFYNNEISEKSEIFDDQFSVERPDGSNFTLKIRSTKLEDSAMYFCATAGVSADTQYFGPGTRLTVL.